This is a list of T cell receptor beta chains from one sample in a study of cytomegalovirus exposure and HLA in healthy donors. TCRdb's copy holds only in-frame clones and misses some; the assay was immunoSEQ multiplex PCR. Reported are 150,000 to 250,000 clones; the ten largest clones contain about 0.74%. The source material was PBMCs. These TCRs come from a boy between 10 and 17 years old in good health and CMV-seronegative. CDR3s include the opening cysteine and the closing phenylalanine or tryptophan. The D gene is left open where the match is weak.

J gene: TRBJ2-2
V gene: TRBV9
D gene: TRBD1
CDR3 protein: CASSVETGGTGELFF
CDR3 DNA: TGTGCCAGCAGCGTAGAAACAGGGGGAACCGGGGAGCTGTTTTTT

J gene: TRBJ1-1
V gene: TRBV11-3
D gene: .
CDR3 protein: CASSMDRNTEAFF
CDR3 DNA: TGTGCCAGCAGCATGGACAGGAACACTGAAGCTTTCTTT

J gene: TRBJ1-4
V gene: TRBV28
D gene: .
CDR3 protein: CASSIAARTNEKLFF
CDR3 DNA: TGTGCCAGCAGTATTGCGGCTAGAACTAATGAAAAACTGTTTTTT

J gene: TRBJ1-1
V gene: TRBV7-9
D gene: .
CDR3 protein: CASSLAVVNTEAFF
CDR3 DNA: TGTGCCAGCAGCCTCGCGGTCGTGAACACTGAAGCTTTCTTT

J gene: TRBJ2-3
V gene: TRBV6-4
D gene: .
CDR3 protein: CASSDSSEDTQYF
CDR3 DNA: TGTGCCAGCAGTGACTCTTCCGAGGATACGCAGTATTTT

J gene: TRBJ1-2
V gene: TRBV5-1
D gene: .
CDR3 protein: CASSEAGPFYGYTF
CDR3 DNA: TGCGCCAGCAGCGAGGCAGGGCCGTTCTATGGCTACACCTTC

J gene: TRBJ1-1
V gene: TRBV7-2
D gene: .
CDR3 protein: CASSLTPGTEAFF
CDR3 DNA: TGTGCCAGCAGCTTGACCCCGGGGACTGAAGCTTTCTTT

J gene: TRBJ1-4
V gene: TRBV11-2
D gene: .
CDR3 protein: CASSLEERGKLFF
CDR3 DNA: TGTGCCAGCAGCCTAGAGGAGCGAGGCAAACTGTTTTTT

J gene: TRBJ2-1
V gene: TRBV6-5
D gene: TRBD2
CDR3 protein: CASSRPTSGEQFF
CDR3 DNA: TGTGCCAGCAGCCGACCGACTAGCGGGGAGCAGTTCTTC

J gene: TRBJ2-7
V gene: TRBV19
D gene: .
CDR3 protein: CASSIQEPNGQVYEQYF
CDR3 DNA: TGTGCCAGTAGTATTCAAGAACCGAACGGACAAGTGTACGAGCAGTACTTC

J gene: TRBJ2-2
V gene: TRBV18
D gene: .
CDR3 protein: CASFGQLSGELFF
CDR3 DNA: TGTGCCAGCTTCGGACAGTTGTCCGGGGAGCTGTTTTTT

J gene: TRBJ2-1
V gene: TRBV5-1
D gene: TRBD2
CDR3 protein: CASSWERGPTYNEQFF
CDR3 DNA: TGCGCCAGCAGCTGGGAGCGGGGCCCGACCTACAATGAGCAGTTCTTC

J gene: TRBJ2-1
V gene: TRBV23-1
D gene: .
CDR3 protein: CASSQWNRRVNEQFF
CDR3 DNA: TGCGCCAGCAGTCAGTGGAACAGGCGAGTCAATGAGCAGTTCTTC

J gene: TRBJ2-7
V gene: TRBV7-9
D gene: .
CDR3 protein: CASSPTENRYEQYF
CDR3 DNA: TGTGCCAGCAGCCCCACAGAAAATCGATACGAGCAGTACTTC

J gene: TRBJ2-5
V gene: TRBV7-7
D gene: TRBD2
CDR3 protein: CASTASGGKETQYF
CDR3 DNA: TGTGCCAGCACGGCTAGCGGGGGAAAAGAGACCCAGTACTTC

J gene: TRBJ2-5
V gene: TRBV30
D gene: .
CDR3 protein: CAWSVSPYRGSETQYF
CDR3 DNA: TGTGCCTGGAGTGTATCACCTTATCGGGGGTCAGAGACCCAGTACTTC

J gene: TRBJ2-7
V gene: TRBV28
D gene: TRBD2
CDR3 protein: CASSRGTSGPREQYF
CDR3 DNA: TGTGCCAGCAGTCGGGGGACTAGCGGGCCTAGGGAGCAGTACTTC

J gene: TRBJ2-7
V gene: TRBV7-9
D gene: TRBD2
CDR3 protein: CASSPDAGAYEQYF
CDR3 DNA: TGTGCCAGCAGCCCAGACGCGGGGGCCTACGAGCAGTACTTC

J gene: TRBJ2-3
V gene: TRBV14
D gene: .
CDR3 protein: CASSQWGVGTDTQYF
CDR3 DNA: TGTGCCAGCAGCCAGTGGGGGGTTGGCACAGATACGCAGTATTTT

J gene: TRBJ2-7
V gene: TRBV7-6
D gene: .
CDR3 protein: CASSLQGFDEQYF
CDR3 DNA: TGTGCCAGCAGCCTTCAGGGTTTCGACGAGCAGTACTTC

J gene: TRBJ1-1
V gene: TRBV30
D gene: .
CDR3 protein: CAWSPDRTEAFF
CDR3 DNA: TGTGCCTGGAGCCCCGACAGAACTGAAGCTTTCTTT

J gene: TRBJ2-1
V gene: TRBV7-3
D gene: TRBD1
CDR3 protein: CASSLKGKRDRERVENYNEQFF
CDR3 DNA: TGTGCCAGCAGCTTAAAGGGGAAACGGGACAGGGAGAGGGTGGAAAACTACAATGAGCAGTTCTTC

J gene: TRBJ1-6
V gene: TRBV19
D gene: .
CDR3 protein: CASSNLAGANSPLHF
CDR3 DNA: TGTGCCAGTAGTAACCTAGCAGGGGCTAATTCACCCCTCCACTTT

J gene: TRBJ2-1
V gene: TRBV18
D gene: .
CDR3 protein: CASSPRLGGGDEQFF
CDR3 DNA: TGTGCCAGCTCACCACGCCTCGGGGGAGGCGATGAGCAGTTCTTC

J gene: TRBJ2-2
V gene: TRBV7-2
D gene: TRBD1
CDR3 protein: CASSLTSYRGPGELFF
CDR3 DNA: TGTGCCAGCAGCTTAACTTCCTACAGGGGTCCCGGGGAGCTGTTTTTT

J gene: TRBJ2-1
V gene: TRBV7-2
D gene: TRBD2
CDR3 protein: CASSSRTSGGNEQFF
CDR3 DNA: TGTGCCAGCAGCTCCAGGACTAGCGGGGGGAATGAGCAGTTCTTC

J gene: TRBJ1-5
V gene: TRBV7-8
D gene: .
CDR3 protein: CASSPDAGGGSNQPQHF
CDR3 DNA: TGTGCCAGCAGCCCGGACGCCGGGGGGGGGAGCAATCAGCCCCAGCATTTT

J gene: TRBJ2-5
V gene: TRBV10-1
D gene: .
CDR3 protein: CASSAGRGKETQYF
CDR3 DNA: TGCGCCAGCAGTGCCGGCAGGGGTAAAGAGACCCAGTACTTC

J gene: TRBJ2-1
V gene: TRBV7-8
D gene: .
CDR3 protein: CASSSKPYNEQFF
CDR3 DNA: TGTGCCAGCAGCTCAAAGCCATACAATGAGCAGTTCTTC

J gene: TRBJ1-2
V gene: TRBV15
D gene: TRBD1
CDR3 protein: CATSREGTGSGYTF
CDR3 DNA: TGTGCCACCAGCAGAGAAGGGACAGGAAGTGGCTACACCTTC

J gene: TRBJ1-3
V gene: TRBV7-2
D gene: .
CDR3 protein: CASSYSSTGTIRNTIYF
CDR3 DNA: TGTGCCAGCAGCTACAGCAGCACAGGAACGATCAGAAACACCATATATTTT

J gene: TRBJ2-2
V gene: TRBV4-2
D gene: TRBD2
CDR3 protein: CASSQGASGNTGELFF
CDR3 DNA: TGTGCCAGCAGCCAAGGGGCTAGCGGGAACACCGGGGAGCTGTTTTTT

J gene: TRBJ2-7
V gene: TRBV6-6
D gene: TRBD2
CDR3 protein: CASSYRTSGGLHEQYF
CDR3 DNA: TGTGCCAGCAGTTACCGGACTAGCGGGGGATTGCACGAGCAGTACTTC

J gene: TRBJ2-3
V gene: TRBV5-6
D gene: TRBD2
CDR3 protein: CASSLAGGTDTQYF
CDR3 DNA: TGTGCCAGCAGCTTAGCGGGGGGGACAGATACGCAGTATTTT

J gene: TRBJ2-5
V gene: TRBV11-2
D gene: TRBD2
CDR3 protein: CASSIGTSGPQETQYF
CDR3 DNA: TGTGCCAGCAGCATTGGGACTAGCGGGCCACAAGAGACCCAGTACTTC

J gene: TRBJ1-5
V gene: TRBV28
D gene: .
CDR3 protein: CASQTESNQPQHF
CDR3 DNA: TGTGCCAGCCAGACAGAGAGCAATCAGCCCCAGCATTTT

J gene: TRBJ1-5
V gene: TRBV11-2
D gene: .
CDR3 protein: CASSLVPSLQPQHF
CDR3 DNA: TGTGCCAGCAGCTTAGTCCCAAGCCTACAGCCCCAGCATTTT

J gene: TRBJ1-2
V gene: TRBV6-6
D gene: TRBD1
CDR3 protein: CASSLTGGGGYTF
CDR3 DNA: TGTGCCAGCAGCTTGACAGGGGGCGGTGGCTACACCTTC

J gene: TRBJ1-1
V gene: TRBV7-6
D gene: TRBD1
CDR3 protein: CASTDRGNTEAFF
CDR3 DNA: TGTGCCAGCACCGACAGGGGGAACACTGAAGCTTTCTTT

J gene: TRBJ2-2
V gene: TRBV6-5
D gene: .
CDR3 protein: CASSVGSGYTGELFF
CDR3 DNA: TGTGCCAGCAGTGTGGGCAGTGGGTACACCGGGGAGCTGTTTTTT

J gene: TRBJ2-7
V gene: TRBV19
D gene: .
CDR3 protein: CASRTAGVEQYF
CDR3 DNA: TGTGCCAGTAGGACTGCCGGGGTCGAGCAGTACTTC

J gene: TRBJ2-2
V gene: TRBV4-1
D gene: .
CDR3 protein: CATRTPGGNGELFF
CDR3 DNA: TGCGCTACGCGGACCCCTGGGGGGAACGGGGAGCTGTTTTTT

J gene: TRBJ2-5
V gene: TRBV19
D gene: .
CDR3 protein: CASSMSPYQETQYF
CDR3 DNA: TGTGCCAGTAGTATGTCCCCGTACCAAGAGACCCAGTACTTC

J gene: TRBJ2-1
V gene: TRBV28
D gene: TRBD1
CDR3 protein: CASSFRAGQGSNEQFF
CDR3 DNA: TGTGCCAGCAGTTTTCGAGCGGGACAGGGGTCCAATGAGCAGTTCTTC

J gene: TRBJ1-3
V gene: TRBV30
D gene: TRBD1
CDR3 protein: CAWSLAGGWGGNTIYF
CDR3 DNA: TGTGCCTGGAGTTTGGCAGGGGGTTGGGGTGGAAACACCATATATTTT

J gene: TRBJ1-6
V gene: TRBV6-5
D gene: .
CDR3 protein: CASSLRDKKNPLHF
CDR3 DNA: TGTGCCAGCAGTTTACGAGACAAAAAAAACCCCCTCCACTTT

J gene: TRBJ2-1
V gene: TRBV18
D gene: TRBD1
CDR3 protein: CASSPPDRAIQYNEQFF
CDR3 DNA: TGTGCCAGCTCACCCCCGGACAGGGCAATCCAATACAATGAGCAGTTCTTC

J gene: TRBJ1-1
V gene: TRBV6-5
D gene: .
CDR3 protein: CASRTANTEAFF
CDR3 DNA: TGTGCCAGCCGGACAGCGAACACTGAAGCTTTCTTT

J gene: TRBJ2-3
V gene: TRBV7-2
D gene: .
CDR3 protein: CASSLGLSTDTQYF
CDR3 DNA: TGTGCCAGCAGCTTGGGACTGAGCACAGATACGCAGTATTTT

J gene: TRBJ2-7
V gene: TRBV13
D gene: .
CDR3 protein: CASSARTLSTASYEQYF
CDR3 DNA: TGTGCCAGCAGCGCTAGGACCCTTTCGACAGCCTCCTACGAGCAGTACTTC

J gene: TRBJ1-1
V gene: TRBV27
D gene: .
CDR3 protein: CASSVTGYAEAFF
CDR3 DNA: TGTGCCAGCAGTGTTACAGGTTACGCTGAAGCTTTCTTT

J gene: TRBJ2-7
V gene: TRBV19
D gene: .
CDR3 protein: CASSMGQGRTHEQYF
CDR3 DNA: TGTGCCAGTAGTATGGGTCAGGGGCGCACCCACGAGCAGTACTTC

J gene: TRBJ2-3
V gene: TRBV25-1
D gene: .
CDR3 protein: CASSESGSSDTQYF
CDR3 DNA: TGTGCCAGCAGTGAATCGGGGTCTTCAGATACGCAGTATTTT

J gene: TRBJ2-6
V gene: TRBV7-6
D gene: .
CDR3 protein: CASTRGSGANVLTF
CDR3 DNA: TGTGCCAGCACCAGGGGCTCTGGGGCCAACGTCCTGACTTTC

J gene: TRBJ1-1
V gene: TRBV28
D gene: .
CDR3 protein: CASSLPGWGVADTEAFF
CDR3 DNA: TGTGCCAGCAGTTTACCGGGGTGGGGGGTGGCGGACACTGAAGCTTTCTTT

J gene: TRBJ1-1
V gene: TRBV4-2
D gene: .
CDR3 protein: CASSQDLQGRGEAFF
CDR3 DNA: TGTGCCAGCAGCCAAGATTTACAGGGCCGAGGGGAAGCTTTCTTT